There are a few counts of the clone carrying this T cell receptor beta chain. Its antigen is currently unknown. V was clipped by 2 bases and J by 2 bases; unmatched bases: 7. The CDR3 is 15 residues long. Germline values: CDR1 SQVTM, CDR2 ANQGSEA. The source of the sample is a study of identical twins. A universal primer site was incorporated via template switching, and the cDNA contained unique molecular identifiers. TCRdb processed the 5' RACE reads anew with MiXCR; each CDR3 protein has one entry. The repertoire holds around 450,000 distinct CDR3 sequences, with 13% to 15% as singletons. The study's findings and limits: Analyses of zero insertions could, in part, be confounded by invariant MAIT and iNKT cells. Whereas memory repertoires showed no such difference, abundant cord blood beta clonotypes carried fewer insertions.

The same data also contributed to another study, on yellow fever vaccine responses in identical twins.

This sequence was found in a woman aged 18 to 35 in good health. The V gene is TRBV29-1, the J gene TRBJ2-7, with 9 nucleotides matching TRBD2. Sequencing was carried out using CD4+ T cells sorted from blood. This CDR3 is CSVEPAGGGPYEQYF. CDR3 in DNA: TGCAGCGTTGAACCCGCGGGGGGGGGGCCCTACGAGCAGTACTTC.